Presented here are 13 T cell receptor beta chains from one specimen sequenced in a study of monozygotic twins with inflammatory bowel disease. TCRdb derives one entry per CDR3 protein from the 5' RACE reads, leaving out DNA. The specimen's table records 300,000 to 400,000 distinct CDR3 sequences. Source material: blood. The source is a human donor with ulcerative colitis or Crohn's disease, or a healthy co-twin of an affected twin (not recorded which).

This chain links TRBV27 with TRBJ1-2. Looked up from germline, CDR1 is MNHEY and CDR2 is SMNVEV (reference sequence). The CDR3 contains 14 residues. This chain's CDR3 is CASSFGRTGKGYTF.

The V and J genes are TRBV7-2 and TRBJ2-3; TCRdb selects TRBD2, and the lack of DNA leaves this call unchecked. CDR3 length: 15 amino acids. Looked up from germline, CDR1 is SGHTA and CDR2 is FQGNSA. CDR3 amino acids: CASSSRSGGADTQYF.

This chain's CDR3 is CASSLDRQFPEAFF. The rearrangement uses TRBV7-9 and TRBJ1-1. Germline V gene sequence: CDR1 SEHNR, CDR2 FQNEAQ (reference sequence). The CDR3 length is 14 residues.

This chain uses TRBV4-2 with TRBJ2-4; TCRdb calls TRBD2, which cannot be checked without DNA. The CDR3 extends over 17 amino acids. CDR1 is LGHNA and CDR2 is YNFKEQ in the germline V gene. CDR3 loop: CASSQDPSGGPKNIQYF.

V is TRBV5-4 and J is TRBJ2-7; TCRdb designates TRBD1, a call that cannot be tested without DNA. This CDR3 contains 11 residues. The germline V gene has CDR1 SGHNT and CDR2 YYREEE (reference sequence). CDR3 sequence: CASSSAGQQYF.

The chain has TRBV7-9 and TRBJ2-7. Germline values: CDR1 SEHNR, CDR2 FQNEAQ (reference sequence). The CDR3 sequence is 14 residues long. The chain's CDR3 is CASSLVAPTYEQYF.

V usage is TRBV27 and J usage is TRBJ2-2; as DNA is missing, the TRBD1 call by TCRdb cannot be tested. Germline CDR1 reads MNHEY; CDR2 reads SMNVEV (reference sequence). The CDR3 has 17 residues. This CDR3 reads CASSSLPGTRWDGELFF.

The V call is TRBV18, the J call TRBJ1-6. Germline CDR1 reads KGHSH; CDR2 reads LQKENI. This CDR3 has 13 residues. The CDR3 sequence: CASSSFGDSPLHF.

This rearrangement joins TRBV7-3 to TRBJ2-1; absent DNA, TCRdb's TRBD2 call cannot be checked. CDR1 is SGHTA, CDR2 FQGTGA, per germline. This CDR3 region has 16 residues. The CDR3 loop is CASSRRTSGGSNEQFF. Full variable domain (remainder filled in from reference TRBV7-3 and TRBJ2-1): GAGVSQTPSNKVTEKGKYVELRCDPISGHTALYWYRQSLGQGPEFLIYFQGTGAADDSGLPNDRFFAVRPEGSVSTLKIQRTERGDSAVYLCASSRRTSGGSNEQFFGPGTRLTVL.

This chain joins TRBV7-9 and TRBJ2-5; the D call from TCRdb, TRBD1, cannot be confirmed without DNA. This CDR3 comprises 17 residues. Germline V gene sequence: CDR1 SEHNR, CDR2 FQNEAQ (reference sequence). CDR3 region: CASSLSGPGRHQETQYF. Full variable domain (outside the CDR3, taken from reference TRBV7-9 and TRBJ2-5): DTGVSQNPRHKITKRGQNVTFRCDPISEHNRLYWYRQTLGQGPEFLTYFQNEAQLEKSRLLSDRFSAERPKGSFSTLEIQRTEQGDSAMYLCASSLSGPGRHQETQYFGPGTRLLVL.

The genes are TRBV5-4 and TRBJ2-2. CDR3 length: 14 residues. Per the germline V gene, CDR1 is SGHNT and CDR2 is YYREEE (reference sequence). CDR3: CASSLDSSAGELFF.

Here the CDR3 reads CASSLSVGGSYNEQFF. The chain has TRBV7-2 and TRBJ2-1; TCRdb outputs TRBD1, but without DNA this stays unchecked. Germline V CDR1 and CDR2: SGHTA, FQGNSA. The CDR3 has 16 amino acids.

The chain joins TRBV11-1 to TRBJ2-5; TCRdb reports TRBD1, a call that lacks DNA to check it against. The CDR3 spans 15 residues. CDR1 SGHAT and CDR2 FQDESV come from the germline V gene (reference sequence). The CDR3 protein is CASSLGTGDQETQYF.